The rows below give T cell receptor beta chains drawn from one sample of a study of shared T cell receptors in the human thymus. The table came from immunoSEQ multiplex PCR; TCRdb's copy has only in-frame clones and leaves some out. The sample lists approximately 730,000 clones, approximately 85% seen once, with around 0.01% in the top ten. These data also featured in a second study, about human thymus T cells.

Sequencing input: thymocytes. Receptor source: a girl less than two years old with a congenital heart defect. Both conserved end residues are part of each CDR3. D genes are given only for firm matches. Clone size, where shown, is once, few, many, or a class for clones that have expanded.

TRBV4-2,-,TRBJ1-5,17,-,TGTGCCAGCAGCCAAGATCCTGAGTCAGGGGCTAGTTTGCCCCAGCATTTT,CASSQDPESGASLPQHF
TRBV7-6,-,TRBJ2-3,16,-,TGTGCCAGCAGCTTAACCATGGGACTCACCACAGATACGCAGTATTTT,CASSLTMGLTTDTQYF
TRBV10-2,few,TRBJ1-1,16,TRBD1,TGCGCCACCAGCGTTCCAGGACAGGGGAGCGCCAGGGAAGCTTTCTTT,CATSVPGQGSAREAFF
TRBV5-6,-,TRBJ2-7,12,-,TGTGCCAGCAGACAACTCGGGGGAGAGCAGTACTTC,CASRQLGGEQYF
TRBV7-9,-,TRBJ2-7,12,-,TGTGCCAGCAGCTTAGGAGTCGGTGAGCAGTACTTC,CASSLGVGEQYF
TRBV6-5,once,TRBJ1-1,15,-,TGTGCCAGCAGTCAACCCGGACAATCCAACACTGAAGCTTTCTTT,CASSQPGQSNTEAFF
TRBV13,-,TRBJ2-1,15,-,TGTGCCAGCAGCTCTCCCTTGACTATGGTCGGTGAGCAGTTCTTC,CASSSPLTMVGEQFF
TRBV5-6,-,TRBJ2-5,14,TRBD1,TGTGCCAGCAGCTGCGGACAGGGCGGGGAGACCCAGTACTTC,CASSCGQGGETQYF
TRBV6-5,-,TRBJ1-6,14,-,TGTGCCAGCAGTTACTCGCGGCATAATTCACCCCTCCACTTT,CASSYSRHNSPLHF
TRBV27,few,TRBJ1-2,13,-,TGTGCCAGCAGTTGTCACCCCCTATATGGCTACACCTTC,CASSCHPLYGYTF
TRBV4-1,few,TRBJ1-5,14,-,TGCGCCAGCAGCCAAGACAGATACAATCAGCCCCAGCATTTT,CASSQDRYNQPQHF
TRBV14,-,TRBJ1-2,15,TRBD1,TGTGCCAGCAGCACGCACTGGACAGGGCTCTATGGCTACACCTTC,CASSTHWTGLYGYTF
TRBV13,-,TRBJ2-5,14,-,TGTGCCAGCAGCAGCCGACAGGAACAAGAGACCCAGTACTTC,CASSSRQEQETQYF
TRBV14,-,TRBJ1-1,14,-,TGTGCCAGCAGCCAACTGGACAGAAACACTGAAGCTTTCTTT,CASSQLDRNTEAFF
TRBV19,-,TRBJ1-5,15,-,TGTGCCAGTAGTTGGGAACAGGCCGGGGGACAGCCCCAGCATTTT,CASSWEQAGGQPQHF
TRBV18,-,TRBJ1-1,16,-,TGTGCCAGCTCAAACTCTGGTATAGTCCGGAACACTGAAGCTTTCTTT,CASSNSGIVRNTEAFF
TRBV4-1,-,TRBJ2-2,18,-,TGCGCCAGCAGCCAAGATCGTCCTAGTCAGGGGACCACCGGGGAGCTGTTTTTT,CASSQDRPSQGTTGELFF
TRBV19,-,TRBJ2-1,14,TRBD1,TGTGCCAGTAGTGGGGACAGGGGGTACAATGAGCAGTTCTTC,CASSGDRGYNEQFF
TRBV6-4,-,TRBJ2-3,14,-,TGTGCCAGCAGTATTGGACTAGCAGGGGGTTCGCAGTATTTT,CASSIGLAGGSQYF
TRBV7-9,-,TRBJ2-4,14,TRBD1,TGTGCCAGCAGCTTAGGACAGGGCAAAAACATTCAGTACTTC,CASSLGQGKNIQYF
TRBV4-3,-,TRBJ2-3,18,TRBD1,TGCGCCAGCAGCCAAGATCCCGACCGACAGGGATGCACAGATACGCAGTATTTT,CASSQDPDRQGCTDTQYF
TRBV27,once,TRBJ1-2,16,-,TGTGCCAGCAGGACGGCCCGGGTATCAGGGGAGTATGGCTACACCTTC,CASRTARVSGEYGYTF
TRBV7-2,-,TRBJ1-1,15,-,TGTGCCAGCAGCTTTCCGGGACGGGGGGGTGAAAAAGCTTTCTTT,CASSFPGRGGEKAFF
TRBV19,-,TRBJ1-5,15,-,TGTGCCAGTAGTATAGGCCGGGGAGGGGGTCAGCCCCAGCATTTT,CASSIGRGGGQPQHF
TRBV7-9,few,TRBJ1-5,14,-,TGTGCCAGCAGCTTAGGGGCAGTTAATCAGCCCCAGCATTTT,CASSLGAVNQPQHF
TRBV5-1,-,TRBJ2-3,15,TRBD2,TGCGCCAGCAGCGTGACTAGCGGCCCCTCAGATACGCAGTATTTT,CASSVTSGPSDTQYF
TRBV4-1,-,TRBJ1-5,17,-,TGCGCCAGCAGCCAAGAAGGCTGGTGTGGGCTCAATCAGCCCCAGCATTTT,CASSQEGWCGLNQPQHF
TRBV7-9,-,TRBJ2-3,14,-,TGTGCCAGCAGCTTAGGGACTAGCACAGATACGCAGTATTTT,CASSLGTSTDTQYF
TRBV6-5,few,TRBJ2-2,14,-,TGTGCCAGCAGAACCCGCAGGGGAAACGGGGAGCTGTTTTTT,CASRTRRGNGELFF
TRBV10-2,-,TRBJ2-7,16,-,TGCGCCAGCGGGGAAATGCCAGGGGTCAGGTTCTACGAGCAGTACTTC,CASGEMPGVRFYEQYF
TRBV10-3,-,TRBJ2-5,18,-,TGTGCCATCAGTGAGTCGACCTCACCGGTGGGGGCACGAGAGACCCAGTACTTC,CAISESTSPVGARETQYF
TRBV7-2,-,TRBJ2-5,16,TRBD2,TGTGCCAGCAGCCCAGGACTAGCGGGGCCCTGGGAGACCCAGTACTTC,CASSPGLAGPWETQYF
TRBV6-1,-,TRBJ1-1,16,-,TGTGCCAGCAGTGAAGTTAGGGGGTTCGGACTGTCTGAAGCTTTCTTT,CASSEVRGFGLSEAFF
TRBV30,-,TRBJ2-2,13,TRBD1,TGTGCCAATGACAGGGAGAACACCGGGGAGCTGTTTTTT,CANDRENTGELFF
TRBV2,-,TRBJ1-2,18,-,TGTGCCAGCACCTCATCGGTCAGGGCGTCTGGAATGAAGGTCAGCTACACCTTC,CASTSSVRASGMKVSYTF
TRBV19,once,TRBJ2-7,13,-,TGTGCCAGTAGTGCCAGGGGATTGCTCGAGCAGTACTTC,CASSARGLLEQYF
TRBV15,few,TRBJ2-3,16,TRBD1,TGTGCCACCAGCAGAGATCTGGACAGGGGGAAGGATACGCAGTATTTT,CATSRDLDRGKDTQYF
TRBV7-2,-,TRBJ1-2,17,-,TGTGCCAGCAGCTTAGCTCCCGTCCAAGAACTTAACTATGGCTACACCTTC,CASSLAPVQELNYGYTF
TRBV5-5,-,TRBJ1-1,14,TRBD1,TGTGCCAGCCAGGGGGCGAGTCTGAACACTGAAGCTTTCTTT,CASQGASLNTEAFF
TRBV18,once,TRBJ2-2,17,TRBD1,TGTGCCAGCTCACTGAAACAATCGGGACAGGGTATCGGGGAGCTGTTTTTT,CASSLKQSGQGIGELFF
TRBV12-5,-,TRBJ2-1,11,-,TGTGCTAGTGGTTCCCCGTATGAGCAGTTCTTC,CASGSPYEQFF
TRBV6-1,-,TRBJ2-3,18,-,TGTGCCAGCAGTGAACCCCAAAGGGGGAGCGTTGGCACAGATACGCAGTATTTT,CASSEPQRGSVGTDTQYF
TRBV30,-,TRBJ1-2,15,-,TGTGCCTGGAGCCCAAGGCGCCCAGGGTGGTGTGGCTACACCTTC,CAWSPRRPGWCGYTF
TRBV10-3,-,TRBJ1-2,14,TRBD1,TGTGCCACCCGGACAGGGTGGAAGGACTATGGCTACACCTTC,CATRTGWKDYGYTF
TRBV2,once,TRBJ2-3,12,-,TGTGCCAGCAGTAGAAGAGCCGATACGCAGTATTTT,CASSRRADTQYF
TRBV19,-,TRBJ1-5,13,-,TGTGCCAGTAGTATCAACGGGTATCAGCCCCAGCATTTT,CASSINGYQPQHF
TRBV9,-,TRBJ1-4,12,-,TGTGCCAGCAGGGGCCAAGATGAAAAACTGTTTTTT,CASRGQDEKLFF
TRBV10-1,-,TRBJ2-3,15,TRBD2,TGCGCCAGGCAAGCGCCTAGCGGGGGGACAGATACGCAGTATTTT,CARQAPSGGTDTQYF
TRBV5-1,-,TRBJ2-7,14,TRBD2,TGCGCCAGCAGCTGTAGCGGGGGGTACTACGAGCAGTACTTC,CASSCSGGYYEQYF
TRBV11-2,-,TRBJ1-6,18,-,TGTGCCAGCAGCTTTCCGGGACTGCAGAGCTCCTATAATTCACCCCTCCACTTT,CASSFPGLQSSYNSPLHF
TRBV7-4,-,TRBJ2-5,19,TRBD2,TGTGCCAGCAGCTTAGTTGGGCTAGCGGGGGGGGAAATAAAAGAGACCCAGTACTTC,CASSLVGLAGGEIKETQYF
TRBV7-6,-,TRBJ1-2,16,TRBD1,TGTGCCAGCAGCCTTATCCGACAGGGCAGGAACTATGGCTACACCTTC,CASSLIRQGRNYGYTF
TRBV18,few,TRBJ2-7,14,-,TGTGCCAGCTCACGGAGGGACCTAGTAGGGGAGCAGTACTTC,CASSRRDLVGEQYF